This TCR beta chain was sequenced in a study of blood T cell repertoires in COVID-19. Study overall: T cells, B-cell-depleted T cells, or PBMCs provided the cDNA or gDNA that served as material.

Using immunoSEQ multiplex PCR, the repertoire was profiled, and TCRdb retains in-frame clones only, with some absent. Of approximately 230,000 clones listed, approximately 90% were seen once; the top ten hold under 6.5%. The germline gives CDR1 SGHDT, CDR2 YYEEEE. The V end was cut by 3 bases, the J end by 2 bases, with 9 bases between. CDR3 length equals 13 residues. Sequencing was done on a sample of PBMCs or T cells enriched from blood (not recorded which). The receptor's source is a woman in her 30s with acute COVID-19. The rearrangement links TRBV5-6 to TRBJ2-7; no reliable D call. The CDR3 DNA is TGTGCCAGCAGCTCGATTTGGCCCTACGAGCAGTACTTC. Translation gives CASSSIWPYEQYF.